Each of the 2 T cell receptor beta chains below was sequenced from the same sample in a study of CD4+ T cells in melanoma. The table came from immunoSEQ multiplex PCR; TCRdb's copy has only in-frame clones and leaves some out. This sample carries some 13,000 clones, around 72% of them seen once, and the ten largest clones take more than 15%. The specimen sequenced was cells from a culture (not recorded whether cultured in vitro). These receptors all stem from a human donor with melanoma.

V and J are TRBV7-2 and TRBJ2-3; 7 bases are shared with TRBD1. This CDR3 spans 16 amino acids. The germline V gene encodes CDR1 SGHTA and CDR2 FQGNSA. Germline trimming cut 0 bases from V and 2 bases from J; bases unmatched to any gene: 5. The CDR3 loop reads CASSLARDRITDTQYF. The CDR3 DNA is TGTGCCAGCAGCTTAGCCCGGGACAGAATCACAGATACGCAGTATTTT.

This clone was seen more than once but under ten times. The CDR3 DNA is TGTGCCAGTAGTCCGCGGGTCTATGGCTACACCTTC. Its translation is CASSPRVYGYTF. This chain connects TRBV19 to TRBJ1-2; no firm D call. CDR1 is LNHDA and CDR2 is SQIVND in the germline V gene (reference sequence). The CDR3 sequence is 12 residues long. Trimming stripped 5 bases from V and 4 bases from J, with 8 bases between.